These T cell receptor beta chains were read from a single sample in a study of spatial heterogeneity in lung cancer. TCRdb passed the 5' RACE reads through MiXCR, listing each CDR3 protein once. The sample has 9,200 or so distinct CDR3 sequences, approximately 7.6% seen once. The source material was lung tumor tissue, sampled at surgery. These receptors all come from a male donor with early-stage non-small cell lung cancer. Both conserved end residues are part of each CDR3. D genes are given only for firm matches. Clone size is given for some rows only: seen once, a few or many times, or a class if the clone is expanded.

NA TRBJ1-5 TRBV19 few TGTGCCAGCGGAGGCACGGGTCAGCCCCAGCATTTT CASGGTGQPQHF
TRBD2 TRBJ2-1 TRBV4-1 medium-sized TGCGCCAGCAGCCAGACGGGACTAAACTCCTACAATGAGCAGTTCTTC CASSQTGLNSYNEQFF
NA TRBJ1-2 TRBV20-1 large TGCAGTGCTACCGACGAGGCAAACTATGGCTACACCTTC CSATDEANYGYTF
NA TRBJ2-7 TRBV27 many TGTGCCAGCAGTAAAAACAGGGCTACCTACGAGCAGTACTTC CASSKNRATYEQYF
NA TRBJ1-5 TRBV6-1 NA TGTGCCAGCACGGAGCAAGTGAATCAGCCCCAGCATTTT CASTEQVNQPQHF
TRBD1 TRBJ2-5 TRBV5-1 medium-sized TGCGCCAGCAGCTCGTTGGGACAGGGAAAAGAGACCCAGTACTTC CASSSLGQGKETQYF
TRBD1 TRBJ2-3 TRBV20-1 many TGCAGTGCTAGACCGGGACAGGGATGGGATACGCAGTATTTT CSARPGQGWDTQYF
NA TRBJ2-1 TRBV2 many TGTGCCAGCAGTGAAGTTTGGGGGCCGTTCTTC CASSEVWGPFF
NA TRBJ1-1 TRBV25-1 many TGTGCCAGCAGTGACATTAGGGACATGAACACTGAAGCTTTCTTT CASSDIRDMNTEAFF
TRBD1 TRBJ1-1 TRBV27 many TGTGCCAGCAGTTTAGACAGGGGGCTGGGCACTGAAGCTTTCTTT CASSLDRGLGTEAFF
TRBD1 TRBJ2-1 TRBV5-4 NA TGTGCCAGCAGCCCGGGACAGGGGGTGGATGAGCAGTTCTTC CASSPGQGVDEQFF
TRBD1 TRBJ2-1 TRBV6-1 many TGTGCCAGCAGGGGACAGGGGGACCCTTTGGCTTCCTACAATGAGCAGTTCTTC CASRGQGDPLASYNEQFF
NA TRBJ1-1 TRBV7-9 few TGTGCCAGCATCTTCGCAGGAGATAATGAAGCTTTCTTT CASIFAGDNEAFF
NA TRBJ2-2 TRBV12-3/TRBV12-4 many TGTGCCAGCAGTTTAAACAGCCCGAACACCGGGGAGCTGTTTTTT CASSLNSPNTGELFF
NA TRBJ1-5 TRBV2 many TGTGCCAGCAGGGAAGGGAGGCAGGGCAATCAGCCCCAGCATTTT CASREGRQGNQPQHF
TRBD1 TRBJ2-3 TRBV20-1 many TGCAGTGCTCTTTTCTGGACAGGGCTACACACAGATACGCAGTATTTT CSALFWTGLHTDTQYF
TRBD1 TRBJ1-6 TRBV6-5 NA TGTGCCAGCAGTTACTCGGGGACAGGGAATTCACCCCTCCACTTT CASSYSGTGNSPLHF
NA TRBJ2-1 TRBV5-1 many TGCGCCAGCAGCTTGGTATCGGCCAGGGATAGTGGGCAGTTCTTC CASSLVSARDSGQFF
NA TRBJ2-5 TRBV18 medium-sized TGTGCCAGCTCACCCGACAACGGGGGCCAAGAGACCCAGTACTTC CASSPDNGGQETQYF
NA TRBJ1-2 TRBV25-1 NA TGTGCCAGCAGTGAATATCCCGATGGCTACACCTTC CASSEYPDGYTF
NA TRBJ2-3 TRBV19 NA TGTGCCAGTAGTGACCGGGACGGGGTTACAGATACGCAGTATTTT CASSDRDGVTDTQYF
TRBD2 TRBJ2-3 TRBV20-1 many TGCAGTGCGTTAGTAGTAGCGGGAGTGGGGGATACGCAGTATTTT CSALVVAGVGDTQYF
TRBD2 TRBJ2-7 TRBV27 few TGTGCCACGCAAGTTAGCGGGAGAATAATGGGCGAGCAGTACTTC CATQVSGRIMGEQYF
NA TRBJ1-5 TRBV15 NA TGTGCCACCAGCAGAGATGGGGCAGAGCCCAATCAGCCCCAGCATTTT CATSRDGAEPNQPQHF
TRBD2 TRBJ2-7 TRBV6-1 many TGTGCCAGCAGTAAGGGACTAGCGGGAGACTACGAGCAGTACTTC CASSKGLAGDYEQYF
NA TRBJ1-5 TRBV6-6 medium-sized TGTGCCAGCACTAGAAACAGGGACAATCAGCCCCAGCATTTT CASTRNRDNQPQHF
NA TRBJ1-1 TRBV6-4 NA TGTGCCAGCAGTCACAGGGAGGGAGACACTGAAGCTTTCTTT CASSHREGDTEAFF
TRBD1 TRBJ2-1 TRBV10-3 few TGTGCCATCAGTGGAAAGGACAGGGTATCCCCCTACAATGAGCAGTTCTTC CAISGKDRVSPYNEQFF
NA TRBJ2-2 TRBV4-1 many TGCGCCAGCAGCCCTGGAGGGGGGCCCACCGGGGAGCTGTTTTTT CASSPGGGPTGELFF
NA TRBJ2-1 TRBV27 few TGTGCCAGCAGTTTTTCAGGGGCCGCTGAGCAGTTCTTC CASSFSGAAEQFF
TRBD2 TRBJ2-7 TRBV29-1 medium-sized TGCAGCATACGAGGACTAGCGGATCAATACGAGCAGTACTTC CSIRGLADQYEQYF
NA TRBJ2-7 TRBV2 NA TGTGCCAGCAGTATCCTTCCGGCACCCCAGGAGCAGTACTTC CASSILPAPQEQYF
NA TRBJ2-4 TRBV19 NA TGTGCCAGTAGTATGCGTCAGGGTGTTACCTTTGCCAAAAACATTCAGTACTTC CASSMRQGVTFAKNIQYF
NA TRBJ2-5 TRBV7-2 many TGTGCCAGCAGCCCCGGGCCTACTTACCAAGAGACCCAGTACTTC CASSPGPTYQETQYF
TRBD1 TRBJ1-1 TRBV7-2 few TGTGCCAGCAGCCGACGGACAGGGGGTGGTCCTGAAGCTTTCTTT CASSRRTGGGPEAFF
NA TRBJ1-6 TRBV5-4 medium-sized TGTGCCAGCAGCCAGAATTCACCCCTCCACTTT CASSQNSPLHF
TRBD2 TRBJ2-3 TRBV11-2 many TGTGCCAGCAGCTCGGGACTAGCCACAACAGATACGCAGTATTTT CASSSGLATTDTQYF
NA TRBJ1-1 TRBV6-5 NA TGTGCCAGCACCTACGATGGTCAAGGGAACACTGAAGCTTTCTTT CASTYDGQGNTEAFF
TRBD2 TRBJ2-1 TRBV6-6 many TGTGCCAGCAGTTACGGGACTAGCGTAGAGCAGTTCTTC CASSYGTSVEQFF
NA TRBJ1-6 TRBV14 many TGTGCCAGCAGCCCCCGGCAGGATAATTCACCCCTCCACTTT CASSPRQDNSPLHF
NA TRBJ1-6 TRBV20-1 few TGCAGTGTAGGGAGCGCTTCACCCCTCCACTTT CSVGSASPLHF
NA TRBJ2-1 TRBV19 many TGTGCCAGTAGCACCTGGGCCCCTTGGGTGGGGAATGAGCAGTTCTTC CASSTWAPWVGNEQFF
NA TRBJ2-5 TRBV9 many TGTGCCAGCAGCGTAGGTGGAGGAGAGACCCAGTACTTC CASSVGGGETQYF
TRBD2 TRBJ2-1 TRBV20-1 many TGCAGTGCGGGGACTAGCGGGTACAATGAGCAGTTCTTC CSAGTSGYNEQFF
TRBD1 TRBJ1-4 TRBV4-2 NA TGTGCCAGCAGCCTCGACAGGGGCGATGAAAAACTGTTTTTT CASSLDRGDEKLFF
TRBD2 TRBJ2-7 TRBV6-1 many TGTGCCAGCAGTGAATACCCGGGACTAGCGGGAGGTTACGAGCAGTACTTC CASSEYPGLAGGYEQYF
NA TRBJ1-2 TRBV7-2 many TGTGCCAGCAGCTCGACAGCGGAAGCCTATGGCTACACCTTC CASSSTAEAYGYTF
TRBD2 TRBJ2-3 TRBV10-3 many TGTGCCATCAGTGAATTCCTAGCGGCTAGCACAGATACGCAGTATTTT CAISEFLAASTDTQYF
NA TRBJ1-1 TRBV12-3/TRBV12-4 many TGTGCCAGCAGTTTAAGCGAGAGCACTGAAGCTTTCTTT CASSLSESTEAFF
NA TRBJ2-3 TRBV7-8 many TGTGCCAGCAGCTCCTATTTCGGGAGCGGAGGAGATACGCAGTATTTT CASSSYFGSGGDTQYF
TRBD1 TRBJ1-4 TRBV18 medium-sized TGTGCCAGCTCACCCTTACAGGGGAAGGCACTGTTTTTT CASSPLQGKALFF
NA TRBJ1-6 TRBV18 many TGTGCCAGCTCACCAGGTTCGATCGGTTCACCCCTCCACTTT CASSPGSIGSPLHF
NA TRBJ2-1 TRBV20-1 many TGCAGTGCTAGAGGCCCTGGGGTCAATGAGCAGTTCTTC CSARGPGVNEQFF
NA TRBJ2-5 TRBV28 medium-sized TGTGCCAGCAGTTTGGTGAGGGGGACCCAGTACTTC CASSLVRGTQYF
NA TRBJ2-1 TRBV9 many TGTGCCAGCAGCCGACTAACTGAGCAGTTCTTC CASSRLTEQFF